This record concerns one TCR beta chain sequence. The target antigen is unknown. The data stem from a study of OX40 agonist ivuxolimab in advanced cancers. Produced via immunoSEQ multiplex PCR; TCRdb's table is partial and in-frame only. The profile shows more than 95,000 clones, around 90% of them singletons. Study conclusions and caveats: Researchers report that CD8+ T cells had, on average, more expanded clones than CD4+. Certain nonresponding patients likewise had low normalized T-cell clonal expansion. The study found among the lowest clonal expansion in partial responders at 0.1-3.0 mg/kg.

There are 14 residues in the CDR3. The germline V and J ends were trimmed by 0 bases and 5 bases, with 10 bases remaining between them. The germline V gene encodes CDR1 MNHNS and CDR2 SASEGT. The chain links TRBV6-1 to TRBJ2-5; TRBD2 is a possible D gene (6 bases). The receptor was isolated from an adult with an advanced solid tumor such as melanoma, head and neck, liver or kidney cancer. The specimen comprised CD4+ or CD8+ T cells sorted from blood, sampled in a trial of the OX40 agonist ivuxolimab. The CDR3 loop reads CASSEAGGRETQYF. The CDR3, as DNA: TGTGCCAGCAGTGAAGCGGGGGGTCGGGAGACCCAGTACTTC.